This T cell receptor beta chain was sequenced during a study of cytomegalovirus exposure and HLA in healthy donors. Turning to the study itself: In an early release, HLA-typed donors contributed some 80 million unique TCR sequences.

PCR involved 60 Vbeta and 13 Jbeta primers. Assay: immunoSEQ multiplex PCR; the TCRdb copy retains only in-frame clones and omits some. The sample lists about 150,000 clones, about 82% seen once, with 3% to 3.5% in the top ten. When sampled, the donors appeared nominally healthy, though they likely had unrecorded immune exposures. This sequence originates from a male donor in good health and CMV-seronegative. Sequenced input: PBMCs.

CDR3 sequence (DNA): TGTGCCAGCAGGCCGGGACTAGAGAGGAGGAATGAGCAGTTCTTC. As protein: CASRPGLERRNEQFF. The chain has TRBV6-5 and TRBJ2-1, with 8 bases aligning to TRBD2. The germline gives CDR1 MNHEY, CDR2 SVGAGI. V lost 6 bases, J lost 7 bases, and 11 bases stayed unmatched. CDR3 length: 15 residues.